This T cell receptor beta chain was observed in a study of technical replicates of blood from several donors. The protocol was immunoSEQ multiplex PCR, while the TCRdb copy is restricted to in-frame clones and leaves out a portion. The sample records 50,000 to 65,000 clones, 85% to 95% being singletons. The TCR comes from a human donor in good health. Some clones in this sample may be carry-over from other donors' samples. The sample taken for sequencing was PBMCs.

The CDR3 region is CAWSAGLAGAIQYF. CDR3 nucleotides: TGTGCCTGGAGTGCGGGACTAGCGGGTGCCATTCAGTACTTC. The chain has TRBV30 and TRBJ2-4, with 12 bases aligning to TRBD2. J gave up 9 bases and V 1 base, and 4 bases lay outside the gene matches. Germline CDR1 is GTSNPN and CDR2 is SVGIG (reference sequence). CDR3 length: 14 amino acids.